One and the same sample provided the 18 T cell receptor beta chains below, sequenced in a study of response to subunit inactivated influenza vaccine. TCRdb re-derived calls from the RT-PCR reads in MiXCR, one entry per CDR3 protein. The sample holds 590,000 or so distinct CDR3 sequences, around 13% seen once. This material consisted of PBMCs from blood, taken 14 days before vaccination. These receptors were collected from a man aged 50-60 years who received an inactivated influenza vaccine.

J is TRBJ2-7 and V is TRBV7-9; D possibly corresponds to TRBD2 (6 bases). The V gene's germline CDR1 is SEHNR and CDR2 FQNEAQ (reference sequence). Trimming removed 5 bases at V and 4 bases at J, with 12 bases between. The CDR3 has 13 amino acids. CDR3 nucleotides: TGTGCCAGCAGCGATAGCGGTGAATACGAGCAGTACTTC. This sequence encodes CASSDSGEYEQYF.

V and J are TRBV12-3 or TRBV12-4 and TRBJ2-1; no firm D call. Trimming took off 1 base at V and 9 bases at J, with 13 bases between the two ends. This CDR3 spans 14 amino acids. CDR3 sequence: CASSLGFSGGEQFF. CDR3 DNA: TGTGCCAGCAGTTTAGGCTTCTCGGGTGGTGAGCAGTTCTTC.

This chain joins TRBV6-2 or TRBV6-3 and TRBJ2-7; 11 bases align to TRBD2. Germline loops: CDR1 MNHEY, CDR2 SVGEGT. V was clipped by 3 bases and J by 7 bases; unmatched bases: 8. This CDR3 region has 15 residues. CDR3 amino acids: CASSYYSSGRTEQYF. In DNA form, the CDR3 reads TGTGCCAGCAGTTATTACTCTAGCGGGAGGACGGAGCAGTACTTC.

This clonotype has just a few counts. This rearrangement joins TRBV12-5 to TRBJ2-5; 9 bases agree with TRBD1. This CDR3 region has 14 residues. The ends lost 6 bases at V and 4 bases at J; junction bases unmatched: 6. Germline lookup yields CDR1 LGHNT and CDR2 FRNRAP. The CDR3 DNA reads as TGTGCTAGTGGAAACCCGGACAGGGGAGAGACCCAGTACTTC. This codes for CASGNPDRGETQYF.

This clonotype has just a few counts. V gene TRBV7-2 combines with J gene TRBJ2-5; 7 positions match TRBD1. Looked up from germline, CDR1 is SGHTA and CDR2 is FQGNSA. Germline trimming cut 3 bases from V and 4 bases from J; bases unmatched to any gene: 8. The CDR3 length is 15 residues. CDR3 bases: TGTGCCAGCAGCTTCCCAGGGGGTGGGGTAGAGACCCAGTACTTC. This translates into CASSFPGGGVETQYF.

The V gene is TRBV25-1, the J gene TRBJ2-3, with TRBD1 as a possible D gene (5 bases). From germline, CDR1 is MGHDK and CDR2 SYGVNS. Trimming cost V 6 bases and J 3 bases, with 19 bases left between them. This CDR3 has 16 amino acids. CDR3 protein: CASSQGQGIITDTQYF. The CDR3 DNA follows: TGTGCCAGCAGCCAAGGGCAGGGAATTATTACAGATACGCAGTATTTT.

This clonotype was seen only a few times. The chain links TRBV6-5 to TRBJ2-1; 10 positions agree with TRBD2. Germline V CDR1 and CDR2: MNHEY, SVGAGI. The V gene end was trimmed by 0 bases and the J gene end by 8 bases; junction bases not matched to a gene: 7. The CDR3 sequence is 16 residues long. The CDR3 region has the DNA TGTGCCAGCAGTTACTCGTTAGCGGGGGGTCTCGATGAGCAGTTCTTC. Protein sequence: CASSYSLAGGLDEQFF.

Here the CDR3 reads CASSLEQGNFSPLHF. The CDR3 nucleotides read TGTGCCAGCAGTTTAGAGCAGGGGAATTTTTCACCCCTCCACTTT. The rearrangement uses TRBV27 and TRBJ1-6; D might be TRBD1 (6 bases). The V gene lost 2 bases and the J gene lost 9 bases, with 14 bases spanning the gap. The CDR3 consists of 15 residues. Looked up from germline, CDR1 is MNHEY and CDR2 is SMNVEV (reference sequence).

The rearrangement joins TRBV7-9 to TRBJ2-5; D may be TRBD1 (6 bases). The germline gives CDR1 SEHNR, CDR2 FQNEAQ (reference sequence). The CDR3 spans 15 residues. Trimming pared 2 bases from V and 1 base from J, leaving 11 bases between. In DNA form, the CDR3 reads TGTGCCAGCAGCTTACAGGGGACCCCCCAAGAGACCCAGTACTTC. It codes for CASSLQGTPQETQYF.

This clonotype was recorded a few times. The genes are TRBV6-2 or TRBV6-3 and TRBJ2-1; 14 bases are a match to TRBD2. The germline V gene has CDR1 MNHEY and CDR2 SVGEGT. Losses at the gene ends were 10 bases for V and 5 bases for J; bases not matched to a gene: 7. This CDR3 spans 15 amino acids. CDR3 residues: CATRLAGGPHNEQFF. CDR3 DNA sequence: TGTGCCACCCGACTAGCGGGGGGGCCGCACAATGAGCAGTTCTTC.

This clonotype has just a few counts. The chain couples TRBV3-1 to TRBJ2-2, with D tentatively TRBD1 or TRBD2 (5 bases each). Germline V lookup: CDR1 LGHDT, CDR2 YNNKEL (reference sequence). Trimming took 4 bases from V and 3 from J, leaving 12 bases between them. CDR3 length: 15 residues. The CDR3 sequence is CASSPGPLDTGELFF. DNA for the CDR3: TGTGCCAGCAGCCCGGGACCGCTGGACACCGGGGAGCTGTTTTTT.

There are a few counts of this clonotype. V usage is TRBV12-3 or TRBV12-4 and J usage is TRBJ2-7, with 8 bases fitting TRBD1. With V trimmed by 8 bases and J by 5 bases, 8 bases remained unmatched. The CDR3 runs to 13 residues. As DNA, the CDR3 is TGTGCCAGCTCCAGACAGGGGATCAACGAGCAGTACTTC. As protein: CASSRQGINEQYF.

This clonotype was seen a few times. This chain uses TRBV12-3 or TRBV12-4 with TRBJ1-2; D remains unclear. The V and J ends lost 2 bases and 8 bases respectively, with 15 bases between them. The length of the CDR3 is 14 residues. This chain's CDR3 is CASSLSRGGKGYTF. CDR3 coding DNA: TGTGCCAGCAGTTTAAGTCGGGGTGGCAAAGGCTACACCTTC.

This clonotype was counted only a few times. V usage is TRBV7-9 and J usage is TRBJ1-2, with 8 nucleotides matching TRBD1. The V gene's germline CDR1 is SEHNR and CDR2 FQNEAQ (reference sequence). This CDR3 is built from 15 residues. The trim removed 6 bases at V and 6 bases at J, leaving 12 bases unmatched. CDR3 sequence (DNA): TGTGCCAGCAGAAGTTCGTCTCCAGGGGGCGATGGCTACACCTTC. Encoded protein: CASRSSSPGGDGYTF.

The chain combines TRBV20-1 with TRBJ1-2; weak D call: TRBD1 (5 bases). The V gene lost 2 bases and the J gene lost 4 bases, with 20 bases spanning the gap. Germline CDR1 DFQATT, CDR2 SNEGSKA (reference sequence). The CDR3 contains 16 residues. The CDR3 nucleotides are TGCAGTGCTAGAAGCCGGGACCCCGAAAGCATCTATGGCTACACCTTC. This sequence encodes CSARSRDPESIYGYTF.

This clonotype has a handful of counts. The chain is built from TRBV4-3 and TRBJ2-1, with 7 bases aligning to TRBD2. The length of the CDR3 is 16 residues. Trimming removed 0 bases from V and 8 bases from J; junction bases left unmatched: 10. Germline V CDR1 and CDR2: LGHNA, YSLEER. The CDR3 nucleotides are TGCGCCAGCAGCCAAGACTGGGACTTTCGGGGGGATGAGCAGTTCTTC. Amino acids: CASSQDWDFRGDEQFF.

The chain is built from TRBV29-1 and TRBJ1-1; TRBD1 is a possible D gene (5 bases). Looked up from germline, CDR1 is SQVTM and CDR2 is ANQGSEA. The CDR3 is made up of 13 amino acids. V lost 6 bases and J 4 bases, leaving 15 bases between the germline ends. The CDR3 loop reads CSVAQRGGTEAFF. In DNA, the CDR3 is TGCAGCGTGGCACAGAGGGGAGGCACTGAAGCTTTCTTT.

The chain is built from TRBV28 and TRBJ1-2; D is uncertain. The V gene's germline CDR1 is MDHEN and CDR2 SYDVKM. V was clipped by 6 bases and J by 6 bases, with 20 bases between them. This CDR3 region has 15 residues. CDR3 coding DNA: TGTGCCAGCAGCGAATCCGACACCGCATACAATGGCTACACCTTC. The encoded protein is CASSESDTAYNGYTF.